This T cell receptor (beta chain) came from a study of CD8+ T cells in alopecia areata. This clone was found a few times. Its antigen is not identified. The treatment was: oral pan-JAK inhibitor, 5-10 mg twice daily. As part of sample collection, lesional scalp punch biopsies and peripheral blood were taken from alopecia areata patients. TCR sequencing used cDNA made by reverse transcription of extracted RNA. Produced via immunoSEQ multiplex PCR; TCRdb's table is partial and in-frame only. The top ten hold approximately 5.1% of the sample, which has about 200,000 clones, 55% to 70% seen once. Trimming stripped 4 bases from V and 6 bases from J, with 10 bases between. The CDR3 runs to 13 residues. Looked up from germline, CDR1 is SGHRS and CDR2 is YFSETQ. Study findings and constraints: Lesional scalp, especially alopecia totalis/universalis, showed higher clonality than normal scalp. The study found TCR sharing across patients less clear than in mice, possibly for HLA reasons. Throughout tofacitinib, many expanded lesional clones continued to persist in scalp and blood.

Sequenced material: CD4+ T cells sorted from blood, taken at week 24, from a patient treated with tofacitinib. The TCR sequence derives from a human donor with alopecia areata. J is TRBJ2-2 and V is TRBV5-1, with D tentatively TRBD1 (5 bases). This chain's CDR3 is CASSTQGPGELFF. The CDR3, as DNA: TGCGCCAGCAGCACCCAGGGTCCCGGGGAGCTGTTTTTT. The full variable domain, in which reference TRBV5-1 and TRBJ2-2 provide the parts outside the CDR3, is KAGVTQTPRYLIKTRGQQVTLSCSPISGHRSVSWYQQTPGQGLQFLFEYFSETQRNKGNFPGRFSGRQFSNSRSEMNVSTLELGDSALYLCASSTQGPGELFFGEGSRLTVL.